This TCR beta chain was identified during a study of PD-1 blockade in classical Hodgkin lymphoma. Study-level results: Why the repertoires differ is still unclear, perhaps disease activity or prior therapy. Diversity in CD4+ TCRs, unlike that measured in CD8+ TCRs, had risen significantly by C4D1. Complete responders matched newly diagnosed patients in baseline diversity.

Remarks on this clone: Antigen: not known.

Assay: immunoSEQ multiplex PCR; the TCRdb copy retains only in-frame clones and omits some. The sample carries 20,000 to 25,000 clones, around 80% recorded once. Each patient's relapse followed autologous stem cell transplantation, and brentuximab vedotin exposure varied. CDR1 is SNHLY and CDR2 is FYNNEI in the germline V gene. V was clipped by 6 bases and J by 2 bases, with 5 bases between them. This CDR3 is built from 12 residues. The starting material was peripheral blood mononuclear cells (PBMCs), obtained before the second cycle of nivolumab. The clonotype originates from a human donor with classical Hodgkin lymphoma. This chain uses TRBV2 with TRBJ1-5, with D perhaps TRBD1 (5 bases). CDR3 sequence: CASSRGNQPQHF. The CDR3 nucleotides are TGTGCCAGCAGCAGGGGCAATCAGCCCCAGCATTTT.